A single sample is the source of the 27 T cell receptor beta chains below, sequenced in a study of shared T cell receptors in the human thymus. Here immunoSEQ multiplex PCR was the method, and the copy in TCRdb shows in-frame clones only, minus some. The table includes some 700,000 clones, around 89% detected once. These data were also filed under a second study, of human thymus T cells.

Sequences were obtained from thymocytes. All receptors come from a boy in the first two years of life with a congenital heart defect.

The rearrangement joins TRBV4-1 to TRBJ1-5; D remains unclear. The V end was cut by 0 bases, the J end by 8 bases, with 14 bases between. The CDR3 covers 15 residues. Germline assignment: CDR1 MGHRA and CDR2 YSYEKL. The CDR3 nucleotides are TGCGCCAGCAGCCAAGAATTTCGGCAGGTTGAGCCCCAGCATTTT. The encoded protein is CASSQEFRQVEPQHF.

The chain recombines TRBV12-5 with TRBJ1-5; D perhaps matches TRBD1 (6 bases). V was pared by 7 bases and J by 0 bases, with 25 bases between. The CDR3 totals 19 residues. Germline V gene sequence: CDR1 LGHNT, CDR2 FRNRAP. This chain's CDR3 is CASATFRDTEFYSNQPQHF. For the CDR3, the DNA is TGTGCTAGTGCCACTTTCCGGGACACGGAGTTCTATAGCAATCAGCCCCAGCATTTT. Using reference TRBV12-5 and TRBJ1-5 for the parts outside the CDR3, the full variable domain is DARVTQTPRHKVTEMGQEVTMRCQPILGHNTVFWYRQTMMQGLELLAYFRNRAPLDDSGMPKDRFSAEMPDATLATLKIQPSEPRDSAVYFCASATFRDTEFYSNQPQHFGDGTRLSIL.

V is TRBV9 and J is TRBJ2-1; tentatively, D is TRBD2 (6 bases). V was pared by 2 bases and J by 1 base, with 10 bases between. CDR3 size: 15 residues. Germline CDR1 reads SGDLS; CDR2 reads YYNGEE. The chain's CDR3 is CASSVLGGSYNEQFF. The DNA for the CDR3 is TGTGCCAGCAGCGTGCTGGGGGGATCCTACAATGAGCAGTTCTTC.

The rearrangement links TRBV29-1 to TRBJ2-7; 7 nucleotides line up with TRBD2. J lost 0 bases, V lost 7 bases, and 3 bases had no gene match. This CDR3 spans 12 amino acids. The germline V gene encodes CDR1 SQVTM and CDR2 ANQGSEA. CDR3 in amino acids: CSAGLGSYEQYF. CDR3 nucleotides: TGCAGCGCCGGACTAGGCTCCTACGAGCAGTACTTC.

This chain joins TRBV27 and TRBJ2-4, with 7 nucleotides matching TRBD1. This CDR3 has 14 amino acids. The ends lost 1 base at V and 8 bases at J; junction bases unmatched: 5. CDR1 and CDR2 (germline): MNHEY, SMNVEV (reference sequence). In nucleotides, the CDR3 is TGTGCCAGCAGTTTATTAGGGGGCAGAGACATTCAGTACTTC. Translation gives CASSLLGGRDIQYF.

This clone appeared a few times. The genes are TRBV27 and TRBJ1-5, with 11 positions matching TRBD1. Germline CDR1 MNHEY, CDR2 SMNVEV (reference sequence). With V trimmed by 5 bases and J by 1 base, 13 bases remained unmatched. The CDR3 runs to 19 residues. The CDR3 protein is CASSPGTGGRIESNQPQHF. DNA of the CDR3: TGTGCCAGCAGTCCGGGGACAGGGGGAAGAATAGAAAGCAATCAGCCCCAGCATTTT.

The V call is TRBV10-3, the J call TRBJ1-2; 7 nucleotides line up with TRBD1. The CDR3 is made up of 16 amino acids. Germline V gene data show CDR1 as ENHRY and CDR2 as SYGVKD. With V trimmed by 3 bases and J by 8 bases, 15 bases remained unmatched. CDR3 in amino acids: CAISDKTGTPSCGYTF. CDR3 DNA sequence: TGTGCCATCAGTGACAAGACAGGGACGCCTAGTTGCGGCTACACCTTC.

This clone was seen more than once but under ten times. This CDR3 reads CATSGGSRANEKLFF. CDR3 in DNA: TGTGCCACCAGCGGAGGGAGTCGGGCTAATGAAAAACTGTTTTTT. The J gene is TRBJ1-4, the V gene TRBV15, with unresolved D. Germline V gene lookup returns CDR1 LNHNV and CDR2 YYDKDF (reference sequence). V lost 5 bases and J 3 bases, leaving 13 bases between the germline ends. This CDR3 has 15 amino acids.

The CDR3 loop is CASSGPDGLFF. Here the CDR3 DNA reads TGTGCCAGCAGTGGACCCGACGGGCTGTTTTTT. V usage is TRBV2 and J usage is TRBJ1-4; D is unclear. There are 11 residues in the CDR3. The ends were cut back, 4 bases at V and 14 bases at J, with 11 bases in the middle. Germline V gene lookup returns CDR1 SNHLY and CDR2 FYNNEI.

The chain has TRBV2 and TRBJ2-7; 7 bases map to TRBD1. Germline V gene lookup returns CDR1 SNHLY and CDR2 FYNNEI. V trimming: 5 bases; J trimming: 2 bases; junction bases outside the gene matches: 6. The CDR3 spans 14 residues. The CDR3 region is CASSPGGAPYEQYF. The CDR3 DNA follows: TGTGCCAGCAGTCCAGGGGGAGCCCCCTACGAGCAGTACTTC.

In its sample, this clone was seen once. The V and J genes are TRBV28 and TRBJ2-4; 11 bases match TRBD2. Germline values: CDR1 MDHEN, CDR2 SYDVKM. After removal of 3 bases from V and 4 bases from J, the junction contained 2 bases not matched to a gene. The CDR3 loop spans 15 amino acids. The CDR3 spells CASSFVAGGKNIQYF. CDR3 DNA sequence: TGTGCCAGCAGTTTTGTAGCGGGAGGGAAAAACATTCAGTACTTC.

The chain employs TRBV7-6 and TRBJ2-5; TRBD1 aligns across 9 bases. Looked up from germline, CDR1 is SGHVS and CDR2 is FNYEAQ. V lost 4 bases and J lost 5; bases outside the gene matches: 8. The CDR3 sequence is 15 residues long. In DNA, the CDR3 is TGTGCCAGCAGCTCCCTATACAGGGGGCTGGAGACCCAGTACTTC. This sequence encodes CASSSLYRGLETQYF.

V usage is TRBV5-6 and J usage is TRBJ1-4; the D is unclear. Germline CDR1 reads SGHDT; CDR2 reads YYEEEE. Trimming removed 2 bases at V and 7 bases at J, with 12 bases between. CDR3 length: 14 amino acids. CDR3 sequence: CASSFRVGAEKLFF. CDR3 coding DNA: TGTGCCAGCAGCTTTCGGGTCGGAGCTGAAAAACTGTTTTTT. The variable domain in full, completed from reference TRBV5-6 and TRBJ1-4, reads DAGVTQSPTHLIKTRGQQVTLRCSPKSGHDTVSWYQQALGQGPQFIFQYYEEEERQRGNFPDRFSGHQFPNYSSELNVNALLLGDSALYLCASSFRVGAEKLFFGSGTQLSVL.

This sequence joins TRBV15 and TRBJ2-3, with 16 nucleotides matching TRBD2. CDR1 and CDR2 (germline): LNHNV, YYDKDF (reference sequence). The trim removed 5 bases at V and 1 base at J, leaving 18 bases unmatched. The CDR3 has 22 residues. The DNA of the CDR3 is TGTGCCACCAGCTTCGGGGGACTAAAGGGACTAGCGGGAGGGTCACGCACAGATACGCAGTATTTT. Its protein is CATSFGGLKGLAGGSRTDTQYF.

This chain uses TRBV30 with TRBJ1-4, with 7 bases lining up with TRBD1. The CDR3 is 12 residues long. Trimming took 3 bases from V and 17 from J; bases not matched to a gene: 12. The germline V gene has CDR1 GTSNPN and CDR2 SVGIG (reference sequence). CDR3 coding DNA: TGTGCCTGGAGCACCCAAGACAGGGTCTTATTTTTT. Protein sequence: CAWSTQDRVLFF.

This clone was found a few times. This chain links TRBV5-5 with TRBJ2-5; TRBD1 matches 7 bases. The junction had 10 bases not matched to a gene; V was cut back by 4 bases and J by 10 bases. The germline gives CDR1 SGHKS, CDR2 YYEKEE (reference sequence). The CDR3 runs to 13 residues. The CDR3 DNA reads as TGTGCCAGCAGCCGCGGCGGGCAGGGGGACCAGTACTTC. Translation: CASSRGGQGDQYF.

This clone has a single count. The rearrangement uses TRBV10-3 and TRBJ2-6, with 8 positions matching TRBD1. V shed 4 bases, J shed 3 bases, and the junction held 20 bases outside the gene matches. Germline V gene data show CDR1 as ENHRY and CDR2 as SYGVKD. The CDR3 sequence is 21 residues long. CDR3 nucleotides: TGTGCCATCAGTGCCCCTCGGGCGCCCCAGGGGGCGCCGAGTGGGGCCAACGTCCTGACTTTC. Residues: CAISAPRAPQGAPSGANVLTF.

CDR3 sequence (DNA): TGTGCCAGCAGCTTGGGCAGGGGGCGAGAGACCCAGTACTTC. It codes for CASSLGRGRETQYF. The chain is built from TRBV5-4 and TRBJ2-5; TRBD1 aligns across 8 bases. Germline CDR1 reads SGHNT; CDR2 reads YYREEE (reference sequence). V trimming: 0 bases; J trimming: 4 bases; junction bases outside the gene matches: 2. The CDR3 has 14 amino acids.

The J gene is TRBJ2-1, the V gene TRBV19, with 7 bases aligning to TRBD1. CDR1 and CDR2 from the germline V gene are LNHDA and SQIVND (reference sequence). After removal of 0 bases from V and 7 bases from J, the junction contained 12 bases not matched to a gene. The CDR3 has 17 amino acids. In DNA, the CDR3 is TGTGCCAGTAGTATAGATCCCTCGACAGGGATTGGGAATGAGCAGTTCTTC. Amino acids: CASSIDPSTGIGNEQFF. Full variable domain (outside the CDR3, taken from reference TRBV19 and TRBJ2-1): DGGITQSPKYLFRKEGQNVTLSCEQNLNHDAMYWYRQDPGQGLRLIYYSQIVNDFQKGDIAEGYSVSREKKESFPLTVTSAQKNPTAFYLCASSIDPSTGIGNEQFFGPGTRLTVL.

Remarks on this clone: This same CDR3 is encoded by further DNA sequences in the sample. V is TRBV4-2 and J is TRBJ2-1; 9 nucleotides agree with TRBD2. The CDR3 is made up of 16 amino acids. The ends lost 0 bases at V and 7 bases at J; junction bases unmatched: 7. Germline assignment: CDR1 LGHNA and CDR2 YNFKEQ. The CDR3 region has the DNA TGTGCCAGCAGCCAAGATCGCGCGGGAGGGGGGAATGAGCAGTTCTTC. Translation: CASSQDRAGGGNEQFF.

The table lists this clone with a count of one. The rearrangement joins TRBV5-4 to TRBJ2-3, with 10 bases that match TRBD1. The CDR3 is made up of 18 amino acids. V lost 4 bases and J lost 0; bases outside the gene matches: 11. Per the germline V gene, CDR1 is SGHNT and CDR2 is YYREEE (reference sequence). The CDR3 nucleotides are TGTGCCAGCAGCCGTGACAGGGGGCAAGGGGAGAGCACAGATACGCAGTATTTT. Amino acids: CASSRDRGQGESTDTQYF.

This CDR3 reads CASSQEEGVGGSEQYF. The CDR3 DNA sequence: TGCGCCAGCAGCCAAGAGGAGGGGGTGGGAGGGAGCGAGCAGTACTTC. The chain employs TRBV4-1 and TRBJ2-7; perhaps TRBD2 as D (7 bases). The CDR3 has 16 residues. Trimming stripped 0 bases from V and 6 bases from J, with 18 bases between. Germline CDR1 reads MGHRA; CDR2 reads YSYEKL.

CDR3 loop: CASGGAGQGRSYEQYF. The DNA of the CDR3 is TGCGCCAGCGGGGGGGCGGGACAGGGACGCTCCTACGAGCAGTACTTC. The V call is TRBV5-1, the J call TRBJ2-5, with TRBD1 matching over 9 bases. The DNA end is a closer match to TRBJ2-7, so the J assignment may be wrong. This CDR3 comprises 16 residues. Germline V gene lookup returns CDR1 SGHRS and CDR2 YFSETQ.

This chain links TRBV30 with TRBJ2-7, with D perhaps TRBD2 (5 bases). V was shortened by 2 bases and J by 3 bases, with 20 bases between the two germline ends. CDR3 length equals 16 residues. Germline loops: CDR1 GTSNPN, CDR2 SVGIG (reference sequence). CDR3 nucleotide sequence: TGTGCCTGGAGTCTTCTGAAACTAGAGGACCGCTACGAGCAGTACTTC. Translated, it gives CAWSLLKLEDRYEQYF.

CDR3 in DNA: TGTGCCACCAAGCGGGACAAGGTCTGCAATGAGCAGTTCTTC. Translating it yields CATKRDKVCNEQFF. This chain joins TRBV2 and TRBJ2-1, with TRBD2 as a possible D gene (7 bases). CDR3 length: 14 residues. Between the trimmed V and J ends, which lost 10 bases and 6 bases, there was a span of 19 bases. Per germline, CDR1 SNHLY and CDR2 FYNNEI.

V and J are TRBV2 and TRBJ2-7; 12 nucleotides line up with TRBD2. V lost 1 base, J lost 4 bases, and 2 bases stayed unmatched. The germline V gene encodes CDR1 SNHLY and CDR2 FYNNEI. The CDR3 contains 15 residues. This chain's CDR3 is CASSEGLAGDYEQYF. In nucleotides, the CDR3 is TGTGCCAGCAGTGAAGGACTAGCGGGAGATTACGAGCAGTACTTC.

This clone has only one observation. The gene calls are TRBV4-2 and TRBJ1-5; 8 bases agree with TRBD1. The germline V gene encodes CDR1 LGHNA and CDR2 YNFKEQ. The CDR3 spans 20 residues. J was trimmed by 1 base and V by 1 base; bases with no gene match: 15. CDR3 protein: CASSQGGGQGFGESNQPQHF. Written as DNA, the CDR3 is TGTGCCAGCAGCCAAGGGGGTGGACAGGGTTTTGGCGAGAGCAATCAGCCCCAGCATTTT.